The next 16 T cell receptor beta chains were all read from a single sample in a study of blood T cell repertoires in COVID-19. Repertoires were generated with immunoSEQ multiplex PCR, while TCRdb's copy carries only in-frame clones and drops some. The data show 200,000 to 300,000 clones, with 84% seen just once and around 4% held by the top ten. Sequences were obtained from peripheral blood. Every receptor here comes from a man in his sixties with acute or convalescent COVID-19.

The gene calls are TRBV5-1 and TRBJ1-6; D perhaps matches TRBD1 (5 bases). The germline CDR1 and CDR2 sequences are SGHRS and YFSETQ. The CDR3 extends over 16 amino acids. Between the trimmed V and J ends, which lost 4 bases and 7 bases, there was a span of 18 bases. CDR3 DNA: TGCGCCAGCAGCGGGTCTTCGGATACAGGCAATTCACCCCTCCACTTT. It yields the protein CASSGSSDTGNSPLHF.

This chain links TRBV7-3 with TRBJ2-5, with 7 bases fitting TRBD2. With 1 base clipped from V and 1 base from J, the junction kept 6 bases outside the gene matches. The CDR3 has 16 amino acids. Looked up from germline, CDR1 is SGHTA and CDR2 is FQGTGA. The CDR3 protein is CASSLMASGPQETQYF. DNA of the CDR3: TGTGCCAGCAGCTTAATGGCTAGCGGCCCCCAAGAGACCCAGTACTTC.

The CDR3 spells CASSLGLAGAKGLEQYF. CDR3 DNA: TGTGCCAGCAGCTTAGGACTAGCGGGAGCAAAGGGCCTCGAGCAGTACTTC. The chain combines TRBV7-2 with TRBJ2-7, with 12 bases aligning to TRBD2. Per the germline V gene, CDR1 is SGHTA and CDR2 is FQGNSA. This CDR3 region has 17 residues. V shed 1 base and J 6 bases; nucleotides not matched to a gene: 10.

The chain links TRBV10-3 to TRBJ1-4, with 9 bases aligning to TRBD1. Germline loops: CDR1 ENHRY, CDR2 SYGVKD. This CDR3 is 14 amino acids long. V lost 4 bases, J lost 7 bases, and 4 bases stayed unmatched. In DNA, the CDR3 is TGTGCCATCAGTGGACAGGGGGGAGGTGAAAAACTGTTTTTT. It translates to CAISGQGGGEKLFF.

The chain carries TRBV28 and TRBJ1-3; maybe TRBD1 (6 bases). This CDR3 has 14 amino acids. V was cut by 3 bases and J by 3 bases, with 9 bases left in between. Germline V gene lookup returns CDR1 MDHEN and CDR2 SYDVKM. The CDR3 nucleotides are TGTGCCAGCAGTTTGGGGGGGCTTGGAAACACCATATATTTT. The encoded protein is CASSLGGLGNTIYF.

The chain has TRBV27 and TRBJ2-7; 8 bases map to TRBD2. Germline values: CDR1 MNHEY, CDR2 SMNVEV (reference sequence). The J segment lost 5 bases and the V segment lost 6 bases, leaving 15 bases of the junction unmatched. The CDR3 runs 16 residues. The CDR3 region is CASRPAPGLGGDEQYF. The CDR3 nucleotides are TGTGCCAGCAGGCCTGCTCCGGGACTAGGGGGGGACGAGCAGTACTTC.

The chain has TRBV9 and TRBJ2-3; 8 nucleotides align to TRBD2. The CDR3 contains 14 residues. Germline CDR1 and CDR2: SGDLS and YYNGEE. With V trimmed by 4 bases and J by 5 bases, 6 bases remained unmatched. Written as DNA, the CDR3 is TGTGCCAGCAGCCTTGGAGCGGGAGAAGATACGCAGTATTTT. Amino acid sequence: CASSLGAGEDTQYF.

This CDR3 is CASSLRRDEAFF. The CDR3 DNA follows: TGTGCCAGCAGCCTTCGACGGGATGAAGCTTTCTTT. This chain uses TRBV21-1 with TRBJ1-1. TRBV21-1 is flagged as a pseudogene. The CDR3 runs to 12 residues.

The genes are TRBV21-1 and TRBJ1-5; no check of the table's D call, TRBD1, against the DNA was made. TRBV21-1 is a pseudogene segment. This CDR3 has 14 amino acids. The CDR3 region is CASRSDRGDQPQHF. The CDR3 DNA is TGTGCCAGCAGGTCGGACAGGGGGGATCAGCCCCAGCATTTT.

V is TRBV18 and J is TRBJ2-2; D uncertain. Germline CDR1 is KGHSH and CDR2 is LQKENI. The CDR3 runs 14 residues. V was shortened by 6 bases and J by 0 bases, with 8 bases between the two germline ends. The CDR3 loop is CASSPPPNTGELFF. CDR3 sequence (DNA): TGTGCCAGCTCCCCTCCCCCGAACACCGGGGAGCTGTTTTTT.

The gene calls are TRBV11-3 and TRBJ2-5, with TRBD2 matching over 8 bases. Germline CDR1 and CDR2: SGHNT and YENEEA. The CDR3 runs 15 residues. V dropped 5 bases and J dropped 4; count of bases not matched to a gene: 9. DNA for the CDR3: TGTGCCAGCAGCGTCAGCGGGAGCGGTAGAGAGACCCAGTACTTC. Translating gives CASSVSGSGRETQYF. The full variable domain, with the rest looked up from reference TRBV11-3 and TRBJ2-5, is EAGVVQSPRYKIIEKKQPVAFWCNPISGHNTLYWYLQNLGQGPELLIRYENEEAVDDSQLPKDRFSAERLKGVDSTLKIQPAELGDSAVYLCASSVSGSGRETQYFGPGTRLLVL.

This clone was seen more than once but under ten times. The chain is built from TRBV24-1 and TRBJ2-2; TRBD2 agrees at 7 bases. The germline CDR1 and CDR2 sequences are KGHDR and SFDVKD. The CDR3 is made up of 15 amino acids. With V trimmed by 4 bases and J by 0 bases, 1 base remained unmatched. The DNA for the CDR3 is TGTGCCACCAGTGACCGGGGGGCGAACACCGGGGAGCTGTTTTTT. Its translation is CATSDRGANTGELFF.

The chain employs TRBV6-2 or TRBV6-3 and TRBJ2-4; D might be TRBD1 (5 bases). The V gene's germline CDR1 is MNHEY and CDR2 SVGEGT. The CDR3 sequence is 14 residues long. The ends were cut back, 4 bases at V and 0 bases at J, with 7 bases in the middle. The CDR3 sequence is CASSFTGAKNIQYF. CDR3 nucleotides: TGTGCCAGCAGTTTCACAGGAGCCAAAAACATTCAGTACTTC.

J is TRBJ2-1 and V is TRBV7-8; no firm D call. The CDR3 covers 17 residues. Trimming removed 4 bases at V and 0 bases at J, with 16 bases between. Per the germline V gene, CDR1 is SGHVS and CDR2 is FQNEAQ. CDR3 residues: CASSSLAGSSSYNEQFF. The CDR3 DNA is TGTGCCAGCAGCTCGTTAGCCGGGTCCAGCTCCTACAATGAGCAGTTCTTC.

The chain carries TRBV11-2 and TRBJ2-3, with 7 bases fitting TRBD2. The length of the CDR3 is 15 residues. The trim removed 5 bases at V and 0 bases at J, leaving 5 bases unmatched. CDR1 SGHAT and CDR2 FQNNGV come from the germline V gene. CDR3 bases: TGTGCCAGCAGCGAGAGCGGGGTGAGCACAGATACGCAGTATTTT. Translation: CASSESGVSTDTQYF.

The chain combines TRBV5-4 with TRBJ2-1; 15 positions agree with TRBD2. V was clipped by 4 bases and J by 9 bases; unmatched bases: 5. Germline V lookup: CDR1 SGHNT, CDR2 YYREEE (reference sequence). This CDR3 has 15 amino acids. Written as DNA, the CDR3 is TGTGCCAGCAGCCCCGGACTAGCGGGAGGGAGTGAGCAGTTCTTC. Translated, it gives CASSPGLAGGSEQFF.